The 27 T cell receptor beta chains below come from one sample, sequenced in a study of human T cells and chemical hapten exposure. TCRdb fed the RACE reads into MiXCR, producing one record per CDR3 protein. Among a few hundred thousand distinct CDR3 sequences, around 6% were seen once, and the ten largest hold around 6.1%. Indicated time point: patch test 2, 6 weeks after DPC sensitization. Documented treatment: therapeutic diphenylcyclopropenone sensitization with weekly scalp DPC. Sequencing used whole blood, obtained in connection with sensitization to the hapten diphenylcyclopropenone (DPC). Receptors originate from a woman younger than 30 with alopecia areata. Some clones in this sample may be carry-over from other donors' samples.

This clonotype was observed at least ten times. CDR3 loop: CASSLWGPDTQYF. CDR3 nucleotides: TGTGCCAGCAGTTTATGGGGGCCAGATACGCAGTATTTT. This chain connects TRBV27 to TRBJ2-3; D perhaps matches TRBD1 (6 bases). V lost 1 base, J lost 4 bases, and 6 bases lay in between. Germline lookup yields CDR1 MNHEY and CDR2 SMNVEV (reference sequence). This CDR3 region has 13 residues.

This clonotype was observed a handful of times. V and J are TRBV12-3 or TRBV12-4 and TRBJ1-6; D ambiguous. CDR3 length: 16 amino acids. The germline V and J ends were trimmed by 7 bases and 5 bases, with 18 bases remaining between them. CDR3 amino acids: CASTYSGSLNNSPLHF. CDR3 nucleotide sequence: TGTGCCAGCACCTACTCGGGCTCCTTAAATAATTCACCCCTCCACTTT.

This clonotype came up a few times. The chain's CDR3 is CATSIADTQYF. In DNA form, the CDR3 reads TGTGCCACCAGTATAGCAGATACGCAGTATTTT. The chain recombines TRBV24-1 with TRBJ2-3; D not certain. In germline, CDR1 is KGHDR, CDR2 SFDVKD. The V end lost 6 bases, the J end lost 4 bases, and 4 bases lay between the germline ends. This CDR3 has 11 residues.

This clonotype has only a few counts. The V gene is TRBV6-5, the J gene TRBJ2-1; TRBD2 matches at 8 bases. This CDR3 spans 16 amino acids. Trimming took 5 bases from V and 5 from J; bases not matched to a gene: 11. Germline assignment: CDR1 MNHEY and CDR2 SVGAGI. The DNA for the CDR3 is TGTGCCAGCAGTACCATCCGGGGGGGCAGGAACAATGAGCAGTTCTTC. It yields the protein CASSTIRGGRNNEQFF.

This clonotype was found a few times. This chain links TRBV9 with TRBJ2-2; D perhaps matches TRBD1 (6 bases). The V and J ends lost 4 bases and 4 bases respectively, with 14 bases between them. CDR3 size: 15 residues. Germline CDR1 is SGDLS and CDR2 is YYNGEE. The CDR3 spells CASSPDRELTGELFF. In nucleotides, the CDR3 is TGTGCCAGCAGCCCGGACAGAGAGCTCACCGGGGAGCTGTTTTTT.

The genes are TRBV6-5 and TRBJ2-2, with a weak D call TRBD1 (6 bases). Trimming shortened V by 6 bases and J by 10 bases, and 15 bases separated the two germline ends. The CDR3 has 13 residues. The germline V gene has CDR1 MNHEY and CDR2 SVGAGI. The CDR3 sequence: CASRAGVPTELFF. The CDR3 coding sequence is TGTGCCAGCAGGGCAGGGGTTCCCACGGAGCTGTTTTTT.

This clonotype occurred many times. This chain links TRBV11-1 with TRBJ1-1; D ambiguous. Between the trimmed V and J ends, which lost 1 base and 4 bases, there was a span of 7 bases. In germline, CDR1 is SGHAT, CDR2 FQDESV (reference sequence). The CDR3 is 13 residues long. The CDR3 region is CASSLDWGTEAFF. The CDR3 nucleotides are TGTGCCAGCAGCTTAGATTGGGGCACTGAAGCTTTCTTT.

V usage is TRBV6-5 and J usage is TRBJ2-3, with 7 bases aligning to TRBD2. CDR3 length equals 17 residues. The ends lost 0 bases at V and 0 bases at J; junction bases unmatched: 6. Germline-derived CDR1 and CDR2 are MNHEY and SVGAGI. As DNA, the CDR3 is TGTGCCAGCAGTTACTCCGGACTAGGACTTAGCACAGATACGCAGTATTTT. As protein: CASSYSGLGLSTDTQYF.

This clonotype appeared a few times. This sequence joins TRBV27 and TRBJ2-1, with D possibly matching TRBD2 (5 bases). Trimming pared 6 bases from V and 1 base from J, leaving 16 bases between. Germline V CDR1 and CDR2: MNHEY, SMNVEV (reference sequence). The CDR3 has 16 amino acids. In DNA, the CDR3 is TGTGCCAGCAGCTATGACATGTCGGGATCCTACAATGAGCAGTTCTTC. Its translation: CASSYDMSGSYNEQFF.

This clonotype came up a few times. A read error is the likely source, as a far larger clone sits one nucleotide away. The V and J genes are TRBV6-6 and TRBJ2-6, with D perhaps matching TRBD1 or TRBD2 (6 bases each). The CDR3 length is 17 residues. Trimming removed 0 bases at V and 2 bases at J, with 11 bases between. Per germline, CDR1 MNHNY and CDR2 SVGAGI (reference sequence). The CDR3 sequence: CASSYSNGGPGANVLTF. In DNA form, the CDR3 reads TGTGCCAGCAGTTACTCGAATGGGGGGCCTGGGGCCAACGTCCTGACTTTC.

The sample holds a few counts of this clonotype. This sequence joins TRBV7-9 and TRBJ1-1; possibly TRBD1 for D (6 bases). The CDR3 has 16 amino acids. Germline-derived CDR1 and CDR2 are SEHNR and FQNEAQ (reference sequence). Trimming pared 6 bases from V and 2 bases from J, leaving 19 bases between. CDR3 sequence reads: CASSPSVGTLNTEAFF. In DNA, the CDR3 is TGTGCCAGCAGTCCGAGCGTTGGGACACTCAACACTGAAGCTTTCTTT. The full variable domain, rest sourced from reference TRBV7-9 and TRBJ1-1, is DTGVSQNPRHKITKRGQNVTFRCDPISEHNRLYWYRQTLGQGPEFLTYFQNEAQLEKSRLLSDRFSAERPKGSFSTLEIQRTEQGDSAMYLCASSPSVGTLNTEAFFGQGTRLTVV.

This clonotype was picked up many times. The rearrangement uses TRBV10-3 and TRBJ1-2, with 8 nucleotides matching TRBD1. Germline V gives CDR1 ENHRY, CDR2 SYGVKD. V gave up 9 bases and J gave up 3 bases; unmatched junction bases: 6. The length of the CDR3 is 13 residues. The chain's CDR3 is CAIAETGDYGYTF. The DNA of the CDR3 is TGTGCCATTGCTGAGACAGGGGACTATGGCTACACCTTC.

This clonotype was seen ten or more times. The chain links TRBV5-5 to TRBJ1-2; D is unclear. CDR1 is SGHKS, CDR2 YYEKEE, per germline (reference sequence). This CDR3 spans 21 amino acids. V lost 4 bases, J lost 7 bases, and 38 bases lay in between. The chain's CDR3 is CASSLSIWAMSGPLNPRGYTF. Here the CDR3 DNA reads TGTGCCAGCAGCCTGTCTATCTGGGCGATGTCTGGGCCATTAAACCCCCGTGGCTACACCTTC. Drawing the rest from reference TRBV5-5 and TRBJ1-2, the complete variable domain is DAGVTQSPTHLIKTRGQQVTLRCSPISGHKSVSWYQQVLGQGPQFIFQYYEKEERGRGNFPDRFSARQFPNYSSELNVNALLLGDSALYLCASSLSIWAMSGPLNPRGYTFGSGTRLTVV.

This clonotype has ten or more counts. V gene TRBV19 combines with J gene TRBJ1-2, with D possibly TRBD1 on 6 matching bases. The CDR3 spans 15 residues. CDR1 and CDR2 (germline): LNHDA, SQIVND (reference sequence). The germline V and J ends were trimmed by 11 bases and 6 bases, with 25 bases remaining between them. The CDR3, as DNA: TGTGCCGCAGCCCCGAGGGGGGGCGCAGGAGATGGCTACACCTTC. It codes for CAAAPRGGAGDGYTF.

This clonotype was counted a few times. CDR3 protein: CASSPGRSNTEAFF. DNA of the CDR3: TGTGCCAGCAGTCCAGGGAGATCGAACACTGAAGCTTTCTTT. The chain carries TRBV28 and TRBJ1-1; D is perhaps TRBD1 (5 bases). Germline CDR1 and CDR2: MDHEN and SYDVKM. Trimming left V 5 bases short and J 1 base short, with 11 bases between. This CDR3 is 14 amino acids long.

This clonotype was detected many times. The V call is TRBV4-3, the J call TRBJ2-2; D might be TRBD1 (5 bases). CDR1 is LGHNA, CDR2 YSLEER, per germline. V shed 0 bases and J shed 1 base, with 9 bases lying between them. The CDR3 extends over 16 amino acids. The DNA for the CDR3 is TGCGCCAGCAGCCAAGAAGGCCAGGGGAACACCGGGGAGCTGTTTTTT. Protein: CASSQEGQGNTGELFF.

V is TRBV12-3 or TRBV12-4 and J is TRBJ2-5; D may be TRBD2 (5 bases). V lost 5 bases to trimming and J lost 2 bases, with 15 bases between them. The CDR3 is 15 residues long. CDR3: CASSQRPTMQETQYF. The CDR3 nucleotides are TGTGCCAGCAGTCAGCGGCCTACCATGCAAGAGACCCAGTACTTC.

This clonotype came up many times. The chain carries TRBV20-1 and TRBJ1-1, with D tentatively TRBD1 (5 bases). V was trimmed by 0 bases and J by 5 bases, leaving 13 bases between them. The CDR3 has 14 amino acids. The V gene's germline CDR1 is DFQATT and CDR2 SNEGSKA (reference sequence). The CDR3: CSARDPGRGTEAFF. CDR3 nucleotide sequence: TGCAGTGCTAGAGATCCGGGGCGGGGAACTGAAGCTTTCTTT.

A few counts support this clonotype. The rearrangement uses TRBV15 and TRBJ2-5; D is possibly TRBD2 (6 bases). Trimming stripped 0 bases from V and 10 bases from J, with 24 bases between. The CDR3 totals 17 residues. The germline V gene encodes CDR1 LNHNV and CDR2 YYDKDF (reference sequence). In nucleotides, the CDR3 is TGTGCCACCAGCAGAGATTATTCTCCGGGGGTTATGAGGAACCAGTACTTC. As protein: CATSRDYSPGVMRNQYF.

In its sample, this clonotype was seen many times. The genes are TRBV28 and TRBJ1-1; the D gene is possibly TRBD1 (5 bases). Germline CDR1 MDHEN, CDR2 SYDVKM. V was cut by 2 bases and J by 5 bases, with 15 bases left in between. This CDR3 comprises 15 residues. The CDR3 region has the DNA TGTGCCAGCAGTTTAGATGGGCCGGGGGGAACTGAAGCTTTCTTT. This codes for CASSLDGPGGTEAFF.

V usage is TRBV3-1 and J usage is TRBJ1-4; TRBD1 agrees at 10 bases. CDR1 LGHDT and CDR2 YNNKEL come from the germline V gene (reference sequence). This CDR3 contains 16 residues. V lost 4 bases to trimming and J lost 5 bases; unmatched junction nucleotides: 7. CDR3 protein: CASSRGQGILNEKLFF. The CDR3 region has the DNA TGTGCCAGCAGCCGGGGACAGGGGATTTTAAATGAAAAACTGTTTTTT.

This clonotype has a handful of counts. This sequence joins TRBV13 and TRBJ2-7; D is ambiguous. V was pared by 3 bases and J by 2 bases, with 14 bases between. Per the germline V gene, CDR1 is PRHDT and CDR2 is FYEKMQ (reference sequence). This CDR3 is 15 amino acids long. The DNA for the CDR3 is TGTGCCAGCAGCTTCGAACCATCAAACCCCTACGAGCAGTACTTC. This encodes CASSFEPSNPYEQYF.

Many counts were recorded for this clonotype. The rearrangement links TRBV12-5 to TRBJ1-2, with D possibly being TRBD1 (5 bases). From germline, CDR1 is LGHNT and CDR2 FRNRAP. The CDR3 runs 13 residues. V lost 6 bases, J lost 0 bases, and 8 bases lay in between. In nucleotides, the CDR3 is TGTGCTAGTGGCCCGACAGCTAACTATGGCTACACCTTC. Its translation is CASGPTANYGYTF.

This clonotype was counted only a few times. This chain links TRBV6-6 with TRBJ2-6; tentatively, D is TRBD1 or TRBD2 (5 bases each). In germline, CDR1 is MNHNY, CDR2 SVGAGI (reference sequence). V was pared by 10 bases and J by 4 bases, with 17 bases between. This CDR3 is built from 15 residues. This chain's CDR3 is CATDDPGTGANVLTF. In nucleotides, the CDR3 is TGTGCCACCGATGACCCAGGGACCGGGGCCAACGTCCTGACTTTC.

Ten or more counts support this clonotype. The V and J genes are TRBV5-1 and TRBJ2-7; D is unclear. This CDR3 region has 14 residues. Per germline, CDR1 SGHRS and CDR2 YFSETQ. Trimming cost V 2 bases and J 1 base, with 10 bases left between them. The CDR3 bases are TGCGCCAGCAGCTTCCTCGACGGGTCCTACGAGCAGTACTTC. Residues: CASSFLDGSYEQYF.

The chain couples TRBV24-1 to TRBJ2-2, with D possibly called TRBD1 or TRBD2 (5 bases each). Germline-derived CDR1 and CDR2 are KGHDR and SFDVKD. CDR3 size: 14 residues. Trimming removed 8 bases from V and 3 bases from J, with 12 bases in between. Written as DNA, the CDR3 is TGTGCCACCAACCGGGACGGTGACACCGGGGAGCTGTTTTTT. Translation: CATNRDGDTGELFF.

This rearrangement joins TRBV7-6 to TRBJ2-7; TRBD1 matches 7 bases. With V trimmed by 5 bases and J by 4 bases, 5 bases remained unmatched. This CDR3 has 13 residues. Germline V gives CDR1 SGHVS, CDR2 FNYEAQ. The CDR3 protein is CASSRGTEYEQYF. CDR3 bases: TGTGCCAGCAGCCGAGGGACAGAATACGAGCAGTACTTC.